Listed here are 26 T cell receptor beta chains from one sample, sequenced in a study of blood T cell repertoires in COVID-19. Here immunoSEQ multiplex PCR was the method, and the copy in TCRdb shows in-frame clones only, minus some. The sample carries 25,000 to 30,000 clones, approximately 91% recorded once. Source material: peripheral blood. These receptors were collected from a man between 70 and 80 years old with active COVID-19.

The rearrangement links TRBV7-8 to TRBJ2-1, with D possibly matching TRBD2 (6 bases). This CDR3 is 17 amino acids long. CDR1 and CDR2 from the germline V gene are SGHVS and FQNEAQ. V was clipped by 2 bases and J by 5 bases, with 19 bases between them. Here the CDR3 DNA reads TGTGCCAGCAGCTTAATCAAGTCGGGACTGAGTAACAATGAGCAGTTCTTC. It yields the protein CASSLIKSGLSNNEQFF.

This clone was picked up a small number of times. Here the CDR3 DNA reads TGTGCCAGCAGACAGGGGGCATATGGCTACACCTTC. Protein sequence: CASRQGAYGYTF. This sequence joins TRBV6-6 and TRBJ1-2; the match to TRBD1 covers 9 bases. Germline loops: CDR1 MNHNY, CDR2 SVGAGI (reference sequence). The ends lost 6 bases at V and 5 bases at J; junction bases unmatched: 1. The CDR3 sequence is 12 residues long.

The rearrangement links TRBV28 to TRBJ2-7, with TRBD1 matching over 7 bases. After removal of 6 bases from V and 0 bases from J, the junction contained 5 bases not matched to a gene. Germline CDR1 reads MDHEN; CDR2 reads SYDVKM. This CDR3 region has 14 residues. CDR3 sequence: CASRDRDSSYEQYF. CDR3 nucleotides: TGTGCCAGCAGAGACCGGGACAGCTCCTACGAGCAGTACTTC.

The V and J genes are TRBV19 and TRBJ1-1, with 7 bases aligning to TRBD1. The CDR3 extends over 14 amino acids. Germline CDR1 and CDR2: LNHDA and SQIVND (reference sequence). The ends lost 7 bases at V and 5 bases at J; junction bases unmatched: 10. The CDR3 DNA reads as TGTGCCAGTACCCCCCGCGACAGGGCGACTGAAGCTTTCTTT. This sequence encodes CASTPRDRATEAFF.

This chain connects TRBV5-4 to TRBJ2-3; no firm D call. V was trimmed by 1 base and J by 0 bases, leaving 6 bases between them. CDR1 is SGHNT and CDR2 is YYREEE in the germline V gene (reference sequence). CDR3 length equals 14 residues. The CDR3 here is CASSLSHSTDTQYF. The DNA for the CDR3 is TGTGCCAGCAGCTTGAGCCATAGCACAGATACGCAGTATTTT.

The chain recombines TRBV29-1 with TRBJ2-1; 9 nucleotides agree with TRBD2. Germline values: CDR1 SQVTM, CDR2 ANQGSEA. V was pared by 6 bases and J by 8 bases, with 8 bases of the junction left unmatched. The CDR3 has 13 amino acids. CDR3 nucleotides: TGCAGCGTCCCTAGCGGGGTTGGGTATGAGCAGTTCTTC. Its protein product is CSVPSGVGYEQFF.

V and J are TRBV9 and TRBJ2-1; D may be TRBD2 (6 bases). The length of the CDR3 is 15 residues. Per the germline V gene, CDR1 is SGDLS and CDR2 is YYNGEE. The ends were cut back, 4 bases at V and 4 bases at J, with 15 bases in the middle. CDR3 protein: CASSSGTFTYNEQFF. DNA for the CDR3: TGTGCCAGCAGCTCCGGGACTTTCACTTACAATGAGCAGTTCTTC.

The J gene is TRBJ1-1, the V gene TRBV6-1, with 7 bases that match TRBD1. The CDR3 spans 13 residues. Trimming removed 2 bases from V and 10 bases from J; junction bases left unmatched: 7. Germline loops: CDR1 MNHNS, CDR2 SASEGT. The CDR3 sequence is CASSERGPVRAFF. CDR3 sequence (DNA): TGTGCCAGCAGTGAAAGGGGGCCCGTGCGAGCTTTCTTT.

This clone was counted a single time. The CDR3 is CASSLFGTGLLEQYF. The CDR3 DNA reads TGTGCCAGCAGTTTATTCGGGACAGGGCTGCTCGAGCAGTACTTC. The chain couples TRBV28 to TRBJ2-7; 9 bases are a match to TRBD1. The CDR3 consists of 15 residues. V shed 1 base and J 6 bases; nucleotides not matched to a gene: 7. Germline CDR1 is MDHEN and CDR2 is SYDVKM.

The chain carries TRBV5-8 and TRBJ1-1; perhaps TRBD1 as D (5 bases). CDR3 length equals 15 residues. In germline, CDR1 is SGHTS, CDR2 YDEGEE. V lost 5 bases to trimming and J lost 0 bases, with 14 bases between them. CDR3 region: CASRVRGILNTEAFF. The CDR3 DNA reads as TGTGCCAGCAGGGTCCGGGGGATCTTGAACACTGAAGCTTTCTTT. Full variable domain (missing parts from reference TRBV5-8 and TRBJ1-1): EAGVTQSPTHLIKTRGQQATLRCSPISGHTSVYWYQQALGLGLQFLLWYDEGEERNRGNFPPRFSGRQFPNYSSELNVNALELEDSALYLCASRVRGILNTEAFFGQGTRLTVV.

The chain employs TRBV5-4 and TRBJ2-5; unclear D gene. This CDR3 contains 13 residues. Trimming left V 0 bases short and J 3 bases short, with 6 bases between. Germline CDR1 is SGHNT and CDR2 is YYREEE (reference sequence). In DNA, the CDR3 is TGTGCCAGCAGCTTGGCGCCTAAAGAGACCCAGTACTTC. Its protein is CASSLAPKETQYF. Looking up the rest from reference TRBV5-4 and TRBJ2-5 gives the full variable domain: ETGVTQSPTHLIKTRGQQVTLRCSSQSGHNTVSWYQQALGQGPQFIFQYYREEENGRGNFPPRFSGLQFPNYSSELNVNALELDDSALYLCASSLAPKETQYFGPGTRLLVL.

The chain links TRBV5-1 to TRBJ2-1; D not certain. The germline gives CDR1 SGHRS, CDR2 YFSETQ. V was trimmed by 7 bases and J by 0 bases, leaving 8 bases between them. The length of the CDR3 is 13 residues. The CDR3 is CASFQASYNEQFF. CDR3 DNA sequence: TGCGCCAGCTTCCAGGCCTCCTACAATGAGCAGTTCTTC.

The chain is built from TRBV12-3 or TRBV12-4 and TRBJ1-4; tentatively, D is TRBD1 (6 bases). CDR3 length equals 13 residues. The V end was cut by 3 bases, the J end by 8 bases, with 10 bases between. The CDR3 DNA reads TGTGCCAGCAGTTTGGGCAGGGGCGAAAAACTGTTTTTT. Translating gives CASSLGRGEKLFF.

Written as DNA, the CDR3 is TGCGCCAGCAGCCAAGGCATAACGACTAGCACAGATACGCAGTATTTT. Residues: CASSQGITTSTDTQYF. The V gene is TRBV4-1, the J gene TRBJ2-3; D remains ambiguous. CDR1 and CDR2 (germline): MGHRA, YSYEKL. The CDR3 sequence is 16 residues long. V lost 1 base, J lost 0 bases, and 11 bases lay in between.

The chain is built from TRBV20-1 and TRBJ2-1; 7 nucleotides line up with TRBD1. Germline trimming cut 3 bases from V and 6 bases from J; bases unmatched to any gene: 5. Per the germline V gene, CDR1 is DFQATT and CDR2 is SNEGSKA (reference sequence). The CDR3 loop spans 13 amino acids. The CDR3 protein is CSASRAGGNEQFF. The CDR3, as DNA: TGCAGTGCTAGTCGGGCAGGGGGCAATGAGCAGTTCTTC.

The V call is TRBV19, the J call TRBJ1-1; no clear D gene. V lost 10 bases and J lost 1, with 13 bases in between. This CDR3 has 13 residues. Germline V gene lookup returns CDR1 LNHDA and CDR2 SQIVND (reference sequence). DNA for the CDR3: TGTGCCACAGGCCGAGGGTCGAACACTGAAGCTTTCTTT. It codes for CATGRGSNTEAFF.

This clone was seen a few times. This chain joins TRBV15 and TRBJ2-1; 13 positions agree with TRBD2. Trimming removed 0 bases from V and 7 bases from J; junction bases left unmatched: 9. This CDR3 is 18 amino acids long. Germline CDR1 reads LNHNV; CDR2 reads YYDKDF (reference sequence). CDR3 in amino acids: CATSRDLRTSGGGNEQFF. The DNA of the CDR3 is TGTGCCACCAGCAGAGACTTACGGACTAGCGGGGGCGGTAATGAGCAGTTCTTC.

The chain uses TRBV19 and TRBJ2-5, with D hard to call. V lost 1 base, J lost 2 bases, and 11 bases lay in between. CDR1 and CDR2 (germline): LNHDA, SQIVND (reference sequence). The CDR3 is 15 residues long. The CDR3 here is CASSIGYTAQETQYF. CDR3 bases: TGTGCCAGTAGTATAGGTTATACAGCTCAAGAGACCCAGTACTTC.

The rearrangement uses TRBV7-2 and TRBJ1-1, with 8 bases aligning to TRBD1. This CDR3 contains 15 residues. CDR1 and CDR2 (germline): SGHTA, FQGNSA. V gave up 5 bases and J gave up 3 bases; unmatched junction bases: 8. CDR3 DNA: TGTGCCAGCAGCAGTTTTCAGGGGGCGCACACTGAAGCTTTCTTT. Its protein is CASSSFQGAHTEAFF.

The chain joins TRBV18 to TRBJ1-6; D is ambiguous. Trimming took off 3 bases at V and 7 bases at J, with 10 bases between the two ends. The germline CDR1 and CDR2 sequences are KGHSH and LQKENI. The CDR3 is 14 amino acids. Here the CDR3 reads CASSPSTDNSPLHF. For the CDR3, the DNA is TGTGCCAGCTCACCGAGCACAGACAATTCACCCCTCCACTTT.

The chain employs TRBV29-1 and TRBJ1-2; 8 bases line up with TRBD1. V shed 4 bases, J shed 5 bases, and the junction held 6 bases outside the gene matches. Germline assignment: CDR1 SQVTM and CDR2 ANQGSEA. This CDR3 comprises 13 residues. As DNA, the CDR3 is TGCAGCGTTGGGACAGGGAGTCTTTATGGCTACACCTTC. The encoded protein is CSVGTGSLYGYTF.

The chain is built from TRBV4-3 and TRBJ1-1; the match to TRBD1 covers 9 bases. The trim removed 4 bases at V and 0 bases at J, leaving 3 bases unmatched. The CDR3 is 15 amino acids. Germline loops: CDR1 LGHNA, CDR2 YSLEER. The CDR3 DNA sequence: TGCGCCAGCAGCCGAGGACAGGGGTTGAACACTGAAGCTTTCTTT. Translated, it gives CASSRGQGLNTEAFF.

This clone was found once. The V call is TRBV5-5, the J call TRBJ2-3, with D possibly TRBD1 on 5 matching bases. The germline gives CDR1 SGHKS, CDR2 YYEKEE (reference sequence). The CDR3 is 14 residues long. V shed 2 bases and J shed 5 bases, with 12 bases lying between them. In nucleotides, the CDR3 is TGTGCCAGCAGCTTAGGGGCAGTTCGAGATACGCAGTATTTT. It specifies CASSLGAVRDTQYF.

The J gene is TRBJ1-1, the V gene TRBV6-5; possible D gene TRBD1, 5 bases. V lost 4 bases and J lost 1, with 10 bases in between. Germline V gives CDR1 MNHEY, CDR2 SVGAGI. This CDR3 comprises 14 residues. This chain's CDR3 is CASSFGHANTEAFF. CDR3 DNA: TGTGCCAGCAGTTTTGGACACGCGAACACTGAAGCTTTCTTT.

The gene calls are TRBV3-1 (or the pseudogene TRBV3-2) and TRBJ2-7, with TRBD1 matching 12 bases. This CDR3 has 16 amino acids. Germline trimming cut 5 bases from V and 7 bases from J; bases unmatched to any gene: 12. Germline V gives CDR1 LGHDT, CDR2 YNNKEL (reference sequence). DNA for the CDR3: TGTGCCAGCAGCTCCGCTGGGGGACAGGGGGCGCGTGAGCAGTACTTC. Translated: CASSSAGGQGAREQYF.

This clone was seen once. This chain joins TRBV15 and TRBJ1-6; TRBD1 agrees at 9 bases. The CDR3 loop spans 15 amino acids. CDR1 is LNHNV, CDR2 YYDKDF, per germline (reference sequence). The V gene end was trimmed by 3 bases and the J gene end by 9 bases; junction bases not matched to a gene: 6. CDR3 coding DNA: TGTGCCACCAGCAGGCGACAGGGGGTTTTTTCACCCCTCCACTTT. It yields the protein CATSRRQGVFSPLHF.